This entry concerns a single T cell receptor beta chain. This sample was included in a study of human T cells and chemical hapten exposure. About the study: Subjects had 2% DPC placed on around 2 cm by around 2 cm of upper inner arm skin for sensitization. The study enrolled mostly female patients with alopecia areata, totalis or universalis.

Each CDR3 protein is one row after TCRdb ran MiXCR on the RACE reads. The sample consists of about 120,000 distinct CDR3 sequences, roughly an eighth of them appearing once. Time point noted: patch test 1, 2 weeks after DPC sensitization. Specified treatment: therapeutic diphenylcyclopropenone sensitization with weekly scalp DPC. V was shortened by 0 bases and J by 14 bases, with 15 bases between the two germline ends. CDR1 and CDR2 from the germline V gene are MNHEY and SVGAGI. CDR3 length equals 13 residues. The sequence was collected from a man in his late teens or twenties with alopecia areata. Some clones in this sample may be carry-over from other donors' samples. The starting material was whole blood, obtained in connection with sensitization to the hapten diphenylcyclopropenone (DPC). The chain recombines TRBV6-5 with TRBJ2-3, with a tentative D call TRBD2 (5 bases). DNA of the CDR3: TGTGCCAGCAGTTACTCGGTCGGGGTCTCGTTGTATTTT. This codes for CASSYSVGVSLYF.